Sequencing of this T cell receptor beta chain was carried out in a study of blood T cell repertoires in COVID-19. For the study at large: Material from acute and convalescent COVID-19 was sourced from the United States, Italy and Spain. In each case, the material was cDNA or gDNA derived from T cells, B-cell-depleted T cells, or PBMCs.

Per the authors' pipeline: Amplification of reference gene primers was used by the study to estimate nucleated cell counts. Here immunoSEQ multiplex PCR was the method, and the copy in TCRdb shows in-frame clones only, minus some. That table supplies the V and J calls and clone size; D and trimming were determined from the DNA. This table holds under 250,000 clones, roughly 85% found once. The CDR3 totals 15 residues. Germline V lookup: CDR1 MNHNS, CDR2 SASEGT. V was cut by 4 bases and J by 2 bases, with 13 bases left in between. The rearrangement uses TRBV6-1 and TRBJ2-3, with a possible D match to TRBD2 (6 bases). The receptor comes from an elderly woman with acute or convalescent COVID-19. Input material: peripheral blood. DNA for the CDR3: TGTGCCAGCAGTGGGACTAACACCCACACAGATACGCAGTATTTT. Translation gives CASSGTNTHTDTQYF.